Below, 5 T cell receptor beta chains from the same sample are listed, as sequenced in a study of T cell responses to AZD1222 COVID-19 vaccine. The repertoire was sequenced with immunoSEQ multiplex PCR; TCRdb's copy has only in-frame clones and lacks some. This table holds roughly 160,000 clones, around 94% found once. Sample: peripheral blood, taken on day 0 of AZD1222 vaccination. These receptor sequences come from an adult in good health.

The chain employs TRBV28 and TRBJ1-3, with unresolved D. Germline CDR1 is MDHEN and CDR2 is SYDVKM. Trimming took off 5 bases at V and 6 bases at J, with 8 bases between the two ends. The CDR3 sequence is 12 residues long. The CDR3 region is CASSPSTNTIYF. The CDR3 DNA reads TGTGCCAGCAGTCCAAGCACAAACACCATATATTTT. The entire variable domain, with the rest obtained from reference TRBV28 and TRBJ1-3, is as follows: DVKVTQSSRYLVKRTGEKVFLECVQDMDHENMFWYRQDPGLGLRLIYFSYDVKMKEKGDIPEGYSVSREKKERFSLILESASTNQTSMYLCASSPSTNTIYFGEGSWLTVV.

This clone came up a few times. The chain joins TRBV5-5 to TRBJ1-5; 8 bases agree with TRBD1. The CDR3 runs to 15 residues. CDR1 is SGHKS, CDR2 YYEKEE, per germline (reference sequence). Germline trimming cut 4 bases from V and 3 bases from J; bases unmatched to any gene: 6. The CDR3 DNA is TGTGCCAGCAGCCCGGGACAGGCCTTCAATCAGCCCCAGCATTTT. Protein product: CASSPGQAFNQPQHF. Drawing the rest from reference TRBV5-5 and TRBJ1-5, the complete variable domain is DAGVTQSPTHLIKTRGQQVTLRCSPISGHKSVSWYQQVLGQGPQFIFQYYEKEERGRGNFPDRFSARQFPNYSSELNVNALLLGDSALYLCASSPGQAFNQPQHFGDGTRLSIL.

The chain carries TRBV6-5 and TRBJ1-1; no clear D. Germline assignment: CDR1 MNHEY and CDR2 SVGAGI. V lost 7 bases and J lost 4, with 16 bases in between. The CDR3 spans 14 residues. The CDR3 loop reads CASKRDVLITEAFF. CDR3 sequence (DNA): TGTGCCAGCAAGAGGGATGTCTTGATCACTGAAGCTTTCTTT.

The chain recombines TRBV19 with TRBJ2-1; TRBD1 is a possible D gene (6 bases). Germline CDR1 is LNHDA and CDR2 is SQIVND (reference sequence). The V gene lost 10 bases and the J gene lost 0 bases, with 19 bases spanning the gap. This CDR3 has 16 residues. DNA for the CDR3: TGTGCCACTCACCCGGGAAGGGGACACTCCTACAATGAGCAGTTCTTC. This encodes CATHPGRGHSYNEQFF.

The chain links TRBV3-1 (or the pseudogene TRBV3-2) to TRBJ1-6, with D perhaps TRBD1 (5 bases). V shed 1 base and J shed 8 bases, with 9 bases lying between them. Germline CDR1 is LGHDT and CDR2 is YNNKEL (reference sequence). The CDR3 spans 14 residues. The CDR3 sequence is CASSQVQGDSPLHF. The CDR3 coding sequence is TGTGCCAGCAGCCAAGTCCAGGGTGATTCACCCCTCCACTTT.